These 19 T cell receptor beta chains were sequenced from one sample in a study of blood T cell repertoires in COVID-19. TCRdb's copy holds only in-frame clones and misses some; the assay was immunoSEQ multiplex PCR. The repertoire holds some 250,000 clones, with approximately 90% as singletons. Sequenced: PBMCs or T cells enriched from blood (not recorded which). The receptors shown here come from a man in his forties who had recovered from COVID-19.

V usage is TRBV18 and J usage is TRBJ1-1, with D tentatively TRBD1 (6 bases). CDR3 size: 15 residues. Trimming cost V 0 bases and J 1 base, with 9 bases left between them. CDR1 and CDR2 (germline): KGHSH, LQKENI. CDR3 residues: CASSPPGHQNTEAFF. In nucleotides, the CDR3 is TGTGCCAGCTCACCACCGGGACATCAGAACACTGAAGCTTTCTTT.

The chain combines TRBV2 with TRBJ1-5, with 7 bases fitting TRBD1. The CDR3 totals 13 residues. Germline CDR1 and CDR2: SNHLY and FYNNEI. Losses at the gene ends were 8 bases for V and 6 bases for J; bases not matched to a gene: 7. The CDR3 spells CASETGLGQPQHF. CDR3 DNA sequence: TGTGCCAGCGAGACAGGGCTCGGTCAGCCCCAGCATTTT. The full variable domain, in which reference TRBV2 and TRBJ1-5 provide the parts outside the CDR3, is EPEVTQTPSHQVTQMGQEVILRCVPISNHLYFYWYRQILGQKVEFLVSFYNNEISEKSEIFDDQFSVERPDGSNFTLKIRSTKLEDSAMYFCASETGLGQPQHFGDGTRLSIL.

The chain links TRBV27 to TRBJ1-5; no firm D call. The germline V and J ends were trimmed by 6 bases and 6 bases, with 9 bases remaining between them. Germline CDR1 and CDR2: MNHEY and SMNVEV (reference sequence). The CDR3 loop spans 12 amino acids. CDR3 coding DNA: TGTGCCAGCAGCGACGCAGGTCAGCCCCAGCATTTT. Encoded protein: CASSDAGQPQHF.

This clone showed up just once. This rearrangement joins TRBV13 to TRBJ2-5, with D unclear. The CDR3 has 15 amino acids. Trimming took off 5 bases at V and 2 bases at J, with 15 bases between the two ends. CDR1 PRHDT and CDR2 FYEKMQ come from the germline V gene (reference sequence). In nucleotides, the CDR3 is TGTGCCAGCAGCGTAAGCCCGGCGGCGCAAGAGACCCAGTACTTC. This encodes CASSVSPAAQETQYF.

The genes are TRBV19 and TRBJ2-7; TRBD1 matches 9 bases. From germline, CDR1 is LNHDA and CDR2 SQIVND (reference sequence). This CDR3 is built from 14 residues. The V and J ends lost 4 bases and 4 bases, in that order; junction bases with no gene match: 5. The DNA for the CDR3 is TGTGCCAGTAGTAACCGACAGGGGGGTTACGAGCAGTACTTC. Its protein is CASSNRQGGYEQYF.

V gene TRBV29-1 combines with J gene TRBJ1-4; possible D gene TRBD1, 5 bases. Germline V gives CDR1 SQVTM, CDR2 ANQGSEA. V lost 1 base, J lost 7 bases, and 10 bases lay in between. The CDR3 has 13 amino acids. CDR3 nucleotides: TGCAGCGTTGAAGGCGGAGGGGCTGAAAAACTGTTTTTT. Encoded protein: CSVEGGGAEKLFF.

In the case of this clone: The sample contains more than one DNA sequence encoding this CDR3. The chain recombines TRBV3-1 (or the pseudogene TRBV3-2) with TRBJ2-5; tentative D call: TRBD1 (5 bases). CDR3 length equals 14 residues. Germline lookup yields CDR1 LGHDT and CDR2 YNNKEL (reference sequence). The germline V and J ends were trimmed by 1 base and 2 bases, with 8 bases remaining between them. CDR3 sequence (DNA): TGTGCCAGCAGCCAAGCGGCAGGGCAAGAGACCCAGTACTTC. Its translation is CASSQAAGQETQYF.

The chain recombines TRBV28 with TRBJ1-4; D remains ambiguous. The CDR3 spans 14 residues. Germline V gene sequence: CDR1 MDHEN, CDR2 SYDVKM. V was cut by 1 base and J by 1 base, with 4 bases left in between. The CDR3 here is CASSLFGTNEKLFF. CDR3 nucleotides: TGTGCCAGCAGTTTATTCGGAACTAATGAAAAACTGTTTTTT.

This clone came up once. The chain recombines TRBV6-5 with TRBJ2-7; 8 bases fit TRBD1. CDR1 MNHEY and CDR2 SVGAGI come from the germline V gene. The CDR3 is 13 residues long. Trimming removed 5 bases from V and 2 bases from J; junction bases left unmatched: 2. CDR3 nucleotides: TGTGCCAGCAGTCGGGACAGGACCTACGAGCAGTACTTC. Encoded protein: CASSRDRTYEQYF.

The J gene is TRBJ2-1, the V gene TRBV27; tentative D call: TRBD2 (6 bases). This CDR3 spans 13 amino acids. V shed 5 bases and J shed 14 bases, with 19 bases lying between them. Looked up from germline, CDR1 is MNHEY and CDR2 is SMNVEV (reference sequence). CDR3 coding DNA: TGTGCCAGCAGTCCTGGGGACTGGGGCGTCAAGTTCTTC. Encoded protein: CASSPGDWGVKFF.

The rearrangement joins TRBV29-1 to TRBJ1-2; 10 positions match TRBD1. Per the germline V gene, CDR1 is SQVTM and CDR2 is ANQGSEA. The CDR3 covers 12 residues. The CDR3 DNA reads TGCAGTTCCCACGGGACAGGGGCTGGCTACACCTTC. Translating it yields CSSHGTGAGYTF.

The chain employs TRBV27 and TRBJ2-1, with 9 bases lining up with TRBD1. Unmatched junction bases numbered 3, after V lost 4 bases and J lost 5 bases. The CDR3 has 14 amino acids. Germline V gives CDR1 MNHEY, CDR2 SMNVEV (reference sequence). The CDR3 sequence is CASSWGQGNNEQFF. The CDR3 DNA reads as TGTGCCAGCAGTTGGGGACAGGGTAACAATGAGCAGTTCTTC.

The chain couples TRBV25-1 to TRBJ2-2; a weak D match, TRBD1 (6 bases). Trimming stripped 6 bases from V and 4 bases from J, with 12 bases between. The CDR3 runs to 14 residues. CDR1 is MGHDK and CDR2 is SYGVNS in the germline V gene. The CDR3 region has the DNA TGTGCCAGCAGAGAGGACAGATCCACCGGGGAGCTGTTTTTT. It encodes CASREDRSTGELFF.

The chain uses TRBV7-9 and TRBJ1-1, with 10 nucleotides matching TRBD1. The CDR3 consists of 15 residues. Germline assignment: CDR1 SEHNR and CDR2 FQNEAQ (reference sequence). J lost 3 bases, V lost 6 bases, and 7 bases had no gene match. CDR3 bases: TGTGCCAGCAGTCATCGGACAGGGGGTGACACTGAAGCTTTCTTT. Amino acid sequence: CASSHRTGGDTEAFF.

This clone appeared a few times. The gene calls are TRBV6-6 and TRBJ2-7; D unresolved. Germline-derived CDR1 and CDR2 are MNHNY and SVGAGI (reference sequence). CDR3 size: 14 residues. V was shortened by 0 bases and J by 1 base, with 7 bases between the two germline ends. The CDR3 DNA reads TGTGCCAGCAGTTACTCGATCCAGTCCTACGAGCAGTACTTC. Translated, it gives CASSYSIQSYEQYF.

The chain is built from TRBV5-1 and TRBJ1-2; TRBD1 agrees at 8 bases. J lost 7 bases, V lost 4 bases, and 9 bases had no gene match. Germline values: CDR1 SGHRS, CDR2 YFSETQ. This CDR3 region has 14 residues. In DNA form, the CDR3 reads TGCGCCAGCAGCAACGGACAGGGCGAGGCTGGCTACACCTTC. It encodes CASSNGQGEAGYTF.

V is TRBV29-1 and J is TRBJ1-1; 7 bases map to TRBD1. CDR1 is SQVTM, CDR2 ANQGSEA, per germline. The ends lost 4 bases at V and 7 bases at J; junction bases unmatched: 12. The CDR3 has 14 residues. The CDR3 bases are TGCAGCGTTGGGAAAGGGACAGCCTGGGGTGAAGCTTTCTTT. Its translation: CSVGKGTAWGEAFF.

The chain is built from TRBV23-1 and TRBJ2-6; D is perhaps TRBD1 (5 bases). TRBV23-1 qualifies as an ORF whose function is uncertain. The CDR3 has 15 amino acids. V dropped 2 bases and J dropped 1 base, with 6 bases sitting between them. The CDR3 region has the DNA TGCGCCAGCAGTCAAAGGGGATCTGGGGCCAACGTCCTGACTTTC. It yields the protein CASSQRGSGANVLTF.

The chain couples TRBV11-1 to TRBJ2-1; weak D call: TRBD2 (6 bases). The ends were cut back, 5 bases at V and 3 bases at J, with 14 bases in the middle. CDR3 length: 15 residues. The V gene's germline CDR1 is SGHAT and CDR2 FQDESV (reference sequence). The CDR3 nucleotides read TGTGCCAGCAGCCCCCCACGGGGGATCTACAATGAGCAGTTCTTC. Translating gives CASSPPRGIYNEQFF.